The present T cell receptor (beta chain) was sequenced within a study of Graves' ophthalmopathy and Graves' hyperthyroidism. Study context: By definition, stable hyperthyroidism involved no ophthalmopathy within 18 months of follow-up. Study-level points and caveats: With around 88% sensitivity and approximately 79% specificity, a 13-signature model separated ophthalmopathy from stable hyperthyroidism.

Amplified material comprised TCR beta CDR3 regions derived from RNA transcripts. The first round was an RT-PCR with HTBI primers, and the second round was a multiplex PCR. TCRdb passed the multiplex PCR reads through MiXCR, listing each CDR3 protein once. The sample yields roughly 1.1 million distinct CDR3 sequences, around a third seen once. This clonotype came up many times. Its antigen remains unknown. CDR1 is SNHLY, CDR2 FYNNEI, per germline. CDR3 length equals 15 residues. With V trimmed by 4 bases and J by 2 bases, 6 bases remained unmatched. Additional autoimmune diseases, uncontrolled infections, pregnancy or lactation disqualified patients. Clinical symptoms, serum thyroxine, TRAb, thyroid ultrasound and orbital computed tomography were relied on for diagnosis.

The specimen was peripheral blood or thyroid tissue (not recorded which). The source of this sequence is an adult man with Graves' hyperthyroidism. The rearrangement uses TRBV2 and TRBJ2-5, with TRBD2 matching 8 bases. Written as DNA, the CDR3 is TGTGCCAGCAGTGTCTTTAGCGGGGCGCAAGAGACCCAGTACTTC. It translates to CASSVFSGAQETQYF.